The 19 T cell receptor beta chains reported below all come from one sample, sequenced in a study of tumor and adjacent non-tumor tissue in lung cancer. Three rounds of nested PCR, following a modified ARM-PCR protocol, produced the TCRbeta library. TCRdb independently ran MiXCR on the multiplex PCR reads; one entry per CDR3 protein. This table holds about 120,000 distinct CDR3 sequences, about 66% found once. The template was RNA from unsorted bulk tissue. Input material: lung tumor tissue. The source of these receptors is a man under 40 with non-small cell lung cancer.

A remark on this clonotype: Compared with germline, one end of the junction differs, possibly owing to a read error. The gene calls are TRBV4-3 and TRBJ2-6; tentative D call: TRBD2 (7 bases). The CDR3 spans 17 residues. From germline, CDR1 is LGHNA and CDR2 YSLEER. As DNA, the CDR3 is TGCTCCAGCAGCCGTCGGGGGGCCAGCTCTGGGACCAACGTCCTGACTTTC. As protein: CSSSRRGASSGTNVLTF.

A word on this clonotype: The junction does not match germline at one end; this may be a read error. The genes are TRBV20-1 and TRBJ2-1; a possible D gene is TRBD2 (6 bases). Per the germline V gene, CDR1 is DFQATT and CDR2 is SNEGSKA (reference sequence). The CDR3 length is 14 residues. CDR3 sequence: CCARAVGGHYEQFF. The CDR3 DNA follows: TGCTGTGCCCGGGCGGTGGGAGGCCACTATGAGCAGTTCTTC.

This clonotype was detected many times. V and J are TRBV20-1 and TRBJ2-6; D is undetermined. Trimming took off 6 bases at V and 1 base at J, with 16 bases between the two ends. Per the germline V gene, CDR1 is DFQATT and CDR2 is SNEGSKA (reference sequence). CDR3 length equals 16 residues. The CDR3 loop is CSAQNVIASGANVLTF. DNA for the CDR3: TGCAGTGCCCAAAACGTCATCGCTTCTGGGGCCAACGTCCTGACTTTC.

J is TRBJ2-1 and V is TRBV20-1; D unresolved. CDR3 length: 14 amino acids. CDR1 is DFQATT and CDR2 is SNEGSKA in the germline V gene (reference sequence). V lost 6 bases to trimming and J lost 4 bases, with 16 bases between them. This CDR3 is CSATPPLLYNEQFF. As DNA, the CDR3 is TGCAGTGCAACGCCGCCGCTTCTTTACAATGAGCAGTTCTTC.

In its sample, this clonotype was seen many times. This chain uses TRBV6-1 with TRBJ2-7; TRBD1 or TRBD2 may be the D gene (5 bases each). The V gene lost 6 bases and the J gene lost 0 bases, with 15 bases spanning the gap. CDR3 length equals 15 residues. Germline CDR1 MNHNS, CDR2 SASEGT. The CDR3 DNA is TGTGCCAGCAGAATCAATAGGGACCCCTCCTACGAGCAGTACTTC. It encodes CASRINRDPSYEQYF.

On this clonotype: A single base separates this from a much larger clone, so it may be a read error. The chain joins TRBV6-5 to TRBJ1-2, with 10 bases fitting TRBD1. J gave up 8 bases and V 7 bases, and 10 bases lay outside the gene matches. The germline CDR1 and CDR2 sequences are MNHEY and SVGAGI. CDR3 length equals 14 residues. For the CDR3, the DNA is TGTGCCAGCACTCCCCCCGGGACAGGGGACGGCTACACCTTC. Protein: CASTPPGTGDGYTF.

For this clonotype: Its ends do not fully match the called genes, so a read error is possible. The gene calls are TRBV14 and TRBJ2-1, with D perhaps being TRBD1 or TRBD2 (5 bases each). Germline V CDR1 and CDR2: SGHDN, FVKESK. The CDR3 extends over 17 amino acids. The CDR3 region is CTSSREPQESSYNEQFF. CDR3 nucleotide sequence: TGTACCAGCAGCCGGGAACCACAGGAAAGCTCCTACAATGAGCAGTTCTTC.

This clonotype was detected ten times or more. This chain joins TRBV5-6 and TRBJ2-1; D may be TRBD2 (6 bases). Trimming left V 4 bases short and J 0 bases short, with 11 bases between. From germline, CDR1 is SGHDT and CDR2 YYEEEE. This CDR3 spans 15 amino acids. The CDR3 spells CASSLGLGSYNEQFF. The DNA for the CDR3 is TGTGCCAGCAGCCTGGGACTCGGCTCCTACAATGAGCAGTTCTTC.

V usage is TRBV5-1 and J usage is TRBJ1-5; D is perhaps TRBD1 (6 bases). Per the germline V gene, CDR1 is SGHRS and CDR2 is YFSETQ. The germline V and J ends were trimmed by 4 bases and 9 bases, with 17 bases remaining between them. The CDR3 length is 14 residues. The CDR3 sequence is CASSKGEGRSPQHF. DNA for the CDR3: TGCGCCAGCAGCAAGGGGGAGGGCCGATCGCCCCAGCATTTT.

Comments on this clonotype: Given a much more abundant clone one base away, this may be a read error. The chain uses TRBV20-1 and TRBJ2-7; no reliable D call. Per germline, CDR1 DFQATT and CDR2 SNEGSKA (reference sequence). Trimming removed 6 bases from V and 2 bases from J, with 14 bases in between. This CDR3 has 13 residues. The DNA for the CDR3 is TGCAGTGCGGTATTGGTCGGCACCTACGAGCAGTACTTC. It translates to CSAVLVGTYEQYF.

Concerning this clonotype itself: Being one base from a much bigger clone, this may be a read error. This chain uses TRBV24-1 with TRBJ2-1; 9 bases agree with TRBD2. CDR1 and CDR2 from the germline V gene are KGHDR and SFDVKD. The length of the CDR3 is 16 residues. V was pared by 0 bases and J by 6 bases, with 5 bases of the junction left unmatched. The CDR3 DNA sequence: TGTGCCACCAGTGATTTGGGGACTAGCTGGGGCAATGAGCAGTTCTTC. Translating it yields CATSDLGTSWGNEQFF.

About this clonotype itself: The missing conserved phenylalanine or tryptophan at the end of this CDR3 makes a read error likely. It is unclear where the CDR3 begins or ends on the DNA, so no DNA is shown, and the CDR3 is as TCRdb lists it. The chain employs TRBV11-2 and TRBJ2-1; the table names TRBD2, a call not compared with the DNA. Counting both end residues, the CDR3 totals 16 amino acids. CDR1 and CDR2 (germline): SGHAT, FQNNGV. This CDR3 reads CASSLYASATYNEQVY.

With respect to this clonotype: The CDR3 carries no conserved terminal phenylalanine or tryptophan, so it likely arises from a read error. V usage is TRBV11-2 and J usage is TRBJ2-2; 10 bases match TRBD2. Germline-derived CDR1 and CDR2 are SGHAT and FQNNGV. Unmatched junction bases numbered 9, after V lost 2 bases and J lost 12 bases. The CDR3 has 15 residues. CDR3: CASSLMGLAGVKLFL. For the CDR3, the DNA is TGTGCCAGCAGCTTAATGGGGCTAGCGGGAGTAAAGCTGTTTTTA.

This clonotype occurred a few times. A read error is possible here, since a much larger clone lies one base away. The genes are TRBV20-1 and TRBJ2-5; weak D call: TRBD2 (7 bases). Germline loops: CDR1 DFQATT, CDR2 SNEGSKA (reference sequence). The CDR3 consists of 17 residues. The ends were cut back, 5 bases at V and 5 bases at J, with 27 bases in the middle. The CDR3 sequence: CSAWGGDLARGPETQYF. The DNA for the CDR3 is TGCAGTGCTTGGGGGGGCGATCTAGCGAGAGGGCCGGAGACCCAGTACTTC.

In DNA, the CDR3 is TGCGCCAGCAGCGCGGTTGCCTATGGCTACACCTTC. As protein: CASSAVAYGYTF. V is TRBV5-1 and J is TRBJ1-2; D is uncertain. The CDR3 is 12 residues long. CDR1 and CDR2 (germline): SGHRS, YFSETQ. V gave up 4 bases and J gave up 4 bases, with 8 bases separating them.

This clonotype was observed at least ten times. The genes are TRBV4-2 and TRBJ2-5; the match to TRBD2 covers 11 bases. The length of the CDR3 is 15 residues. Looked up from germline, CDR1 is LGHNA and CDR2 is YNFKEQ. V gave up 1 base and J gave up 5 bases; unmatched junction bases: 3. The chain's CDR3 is CASSQGASGGETQYF. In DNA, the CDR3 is TGTGCCAGCAGCCAAGGGGCTAGCGGGGGGGAGACCCAGTACTTC.

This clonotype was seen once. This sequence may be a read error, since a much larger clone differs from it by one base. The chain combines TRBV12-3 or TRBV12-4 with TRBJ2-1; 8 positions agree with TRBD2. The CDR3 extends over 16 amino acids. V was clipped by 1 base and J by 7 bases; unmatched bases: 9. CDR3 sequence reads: CASSLDSVAGTNEQFF. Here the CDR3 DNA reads TGTGCCAGCAGTTTAGATTCGGTAGCGGGGACGAATGAGCAGTTCTTC.

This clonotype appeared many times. The CDR3 DNA reads TGTGCCAGCAGTTACTGGATCGAGGGGGACAATGAGCAGTTCTTC. As protein: CASSYWIEGDNEQFF. The chain has TRBV6-5 and TRBJ2-1; possible D gene TRBD1, 6 bases. This CDR3 contains 15 residues. Trimming pared 1 base from V and 5 bases from J, leaving 12 bases between. Germline V CDR1 and CDR2: MNHEY, SVGAGI.

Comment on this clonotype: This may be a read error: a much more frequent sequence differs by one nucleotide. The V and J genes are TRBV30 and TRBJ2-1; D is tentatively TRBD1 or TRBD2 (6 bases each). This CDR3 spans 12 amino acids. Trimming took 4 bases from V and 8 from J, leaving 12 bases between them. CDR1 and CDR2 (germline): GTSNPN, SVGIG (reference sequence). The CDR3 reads CAWNVRGDEQFF. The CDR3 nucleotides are TGTGCCTGGAATGTAAGGGGGGATGAGCAGTTCTTC.